This T cell receptor (beta chain) was obtained from a study of blood T cell dynamics during melanoma immunotherapy. Whole-study context: Patients with metastatic melanoma got pembrolizumab or nivolumab-ipilimumab as first-line care.

Libraries were prepared by immunoSEQ multiplex PCR; TCRdb keeps only in-frame clonotypes and omits some of them. The data hold about 8,400 clones, with roughly 85% observed a single time. Described time point: week 3, after first cycle of checkpoint inhibitor. This TCR came from a human donor with melanoma. Sample: blood, taken from a patient treated with checkpoint blockade.

The CDR3 coding sequence is TGTGCCAGCAGCGCGGGATTTCGCTATGGCTACACCTTC. Amino acids: CASSAGFRYGYTF. V gene TRBV7-2 combines with J gene TRBJ1-2; D is ambiguous. This CDR3 contains 13 residues. Between the trimmed V and J ends, which lost 5 bases and 4 bases, there was a span of 11 bases. Per the germline V gene, CDR1 is SGHTA and CDR2 is FQGNSA.